The clone carrying this T cell receptor beta chain was observed a few times. Seattle patients were enrolled while actively infected and followed longitudinally. The data were obtained in a study of blood T cell repertoires in COVID-19. Across the study: Sources were T cells, B-cell-depleted T cells, or PBMCs; the material itself was cDNA or gDNA.

Using immunoSEQ multiplex PCR, the repertoire was profiled, and TCRdb retains in-frame clones only, with some absent. The sample has about 230,000 clones; just over 85% are singletons. The sequenced material came from peripheral blood. This sequence originates from a man aged 45 to 65 with COVID-19, enrolled during active disease.

CDR3 coding DNA: TGTGCCAGCAGCTTGGGGGGCTCTGGAAACACCATATATTTT. It translates to CASSLGGSGNTIYF. The gene calls are TRBV11-2 and TRBJ1-3; perhaps TRBD1 as D (5 bases). Germline assignment: CDR1 SGHAT and CDR2 FQNNGV. The CDR3 extends over 14 amino acids. V was pared by 3 bases and J by 0 bases, with 6 bases between.